This T cell receptor beta chain came from a study of CD8+CD57+ T cells in acquired aplastic anemia. Researchers used genomic DNA as the template to profile TCR beta VDJ and CDR3. One entry per CDR3 protein results from TCRdb running MiXCR on the reads. The sample records about 80,000 distinct CDR3 sequences, less than 60% being singletons. The V gene lost 8 bases and the J gene lost 0 bases, with 14 bases spanning the gap. CDR3 length: 15 residues. The germline V gene encodes CDR1 LNHDA and CDR2 SQIVND (reference sequence). This clonotype was picked up many times. The J gene is TRBJ1-5, the V gene TRBV19; tentatively, D is TRBD1 (5 bases). The sequencing input was sorted CD4+, CD8+, or CD8+CD57+ T cells (not recorded which) from PBMCs. The sequence came from a human donor in good health, serving as a control. The CDR3 region has the DNA TGTGCCAGTCGATGGGACCTCTTTAGCAATCAGCCCCAGCATTTT. As protein: CASRWDLFSNQPQHF.